This T cell receptor beta chain is from a study of T cell repertoires in ileal Crohn's disease. About the study: Median disease duration was approximately eight years; about 35% smoked at surgery. The MI sample came from the proximal margin of the surgical specimen.

This table comes from immunoSEQ multiplex PCR, and its TCRdb copy is limited to in-frame clones, with some not included. This table holds approximately 6,700 clones, more than 70% found once. Findings and limits, study-wide: High-frequency clones were more common in sorted CD8 than CD4 cells. Clonal expansions were more frequent in active smokers than non-smokers at surgery.

Note on this clone: The antigen remains undetermined. The sample holds other DNA sequences that translate to the same CDR3.

This sample's time point: proximal margin of the surgical specimen (macroscopically non-inflamed). Germline lookup yields CDR1 LNHDA and CDR2 SQIVND (reference sequence). The germline V and J ends were trimmed by 8 bases and 4 bases, with 9 bases remaining between them. This CDR3 region has 13 residues. The sequenced material came from ileal tissue. The clonotype comes from an adult with Crohn's disease. The V and J genes are TRBV19 and TRBJ1-6; no firm D call. The CDR3 region is CASSDGYNSPLHF. CDR3 sequence (DNA): TGTGCCAGTTCGGACGGGTATAATTCACCCCTCCACTTT.